The rows below give T cell receptor beta chains drawn from one sample of a study of response to subunit inactivated influenza vaccine. TCRdb re-called the RT-PCR reads through MiXCR, storing one row per CDR3 protein. The repertoire holds some 500,000 distinct CDR3 sequences, with more than 15% as singletons. Material: CD4+ T cells sorted from PBMCs, obtained around 25 months after vaccination. The receptors shown here come from a man aged 50-75 years who received an inactivated influenza vaccine. The CDR3 runs from the conserved cysteine through the conserved F or W. The D gene is left open where the match is weak. Size is omitted from some rows. Given values are once, few, many or a class for expanded clones.

D: -
J: TRBJ2-1
size: few
V: TRBV20-1
CDR3: CSATESGGTNEQFF
DNA: TGCAGTGCTACCGAAAGTGGAGGGACCAATGAGCAGTTCTTC

D: -
J: TRBJ1-2
size: once
V: TRBV25-1
CDR3: CASSVLKGSYTF
DNA: TGTGCCAGCAGTGTTCTCAAGGGCAGCTACACCTTC

D: -
J: TRBJ1-1
size: -
V: TRBV12-3/TRBV12-4
CDR3: CASNLRGEAFF
DNA: TGTGCCAGCAACCTGAGGGGTGAAGCTTTCTTT

D: TRBD2
J: TRBJ2-2
size: -
V: TRBV7-8
CDR3: CASSLSSGSIGELFF
DNA: TGTGCCAGCAGCTTAAGTAGCGGGAGTATCGGGGAGCTGTTTTTT

D: -
J: TRBJ2-2
size: -
V: TRBV6-2/TRBV6-3
CDR3: CASTQGTGELFF
DNA: TGTGCCAGCACCCAGGGAACCGGGGAGCTGTTTTTT

D: TRBD2
J: TRBJ2-3
size: once
V: TRBV28
CDR3: CASSTSGGALDTQYF
DNA: TGTGCCAGCAGTACTAGCGGGGGGGCCTTGGATACGCAGTATTTT

D: TRBD2
J: TRBJ2-2
size: -
V: TRBV20-1
CDR3: CSARVGTSSGELFF
DNA: TGCAGTGCTAGAGTCGGGACTAGCTCCGGGGAGCTGTTTTTT

D: -
J: TRBJ2-7
size: -
V: TRBV20-1
CDR3: CSANGVIYEQYF
DNA: TGCAGTGCGAATGGGGTTATCTACGAGCAGTACTTC

D: TRBD1
J: TRBJ1-6
size: -
V: TRBV12-3/TRBV12-4
CDR3: CASSKTGAIVPLHF
DNA: TGTGCCAGCAGCAAAACAGGGGCGATAGTCCCCCTCCACTTT

D: TRBD2
J: TRBJ2-3
size: -
V: TRBV20-1
CDR3: CSARDATGGSHTDTQYF
DNA: TGCAGTGCTAGAGATGCAACGGGGGGGAGCCACACAGATACGCAGTATTTT

D: -
J: TRBJ2-7
size: few
V: TRBV5-1
CDR3: CASSQDTEQYF
DNA: TGCGCCAGCAGCCAAGATACCGAGCAGTACTTC

D: -
J: TRBJ2-6
size: -
V: TRBV4-3
CDR3: CASSQWLGRGGSGANVLTF
DNA: TGCGCCAGCAGCCAATGGTTGGGCAGGGGTGGCTCTGGGGCCAACGTCCTGACTTTC

D: TRBD1
J: TRBJ2-4
size: many
V: TRBV5-6
CDR3: CASSADRGRDIQYF
DNA: TGTGCCAGCAGCGCGGACAGGGGGCGGGACATTCAGTACTTC

D: -
J: TRBJ2-1
size: -
V: TRBV10-2
CDR3: CASSIGASSRGEQFF
DNA: TGCGCCAGCAGTATAGGGGCTAGCAGCCGGGGTGAGCAGTTCTTC

D: -
J: TRBJ2-4
size: -
V: TRBV6-5
CDR3: CASSYSRSTAAGAKNIQYF
DNA: TGTGCCAGCAGTTACTCGAGGTCAACAGCCGCTGGGGCCAAAAACATTCAGTACTTC

D: -
J: TRBJ1-2
size: many
V: TRBV10-3
CDR3: CAIRRETAYGYTF
DNA: TGTGCCATCAGGAGGGAGACAGCTTATGGCTACACCTTC

D: TRBD2
J: TRBJ2-7
size: -
V: TRBV7-2
CDR3: CASSQAGLDFYEQYF
DNA: TGTGCCAGCAGCCAGGCGGGACTAGACTTTTACGAGCAGTACTTC

D: -
J: TRBJ1-5
size: -
V: TRBV6-2/TRBV6-3
CDR3: CASTDSIYQPQHF
DNA: TGTGCCAGCACCGACAGCATTTATCAGCCCCAGCATTTT

D: -
J: TRBJ1-4
size: -
V: TRBV5-1
CDR3: CASSLGTERNEKLFF
DNA: TGCGCCAGCAGCTTGGGTACAGAACGTAATGAAAAACTGTTTTTT

D: TRBD1
J: TRBJ1-2
size: -
V: TRBV5-6
CDR3: CASSLAVVQGATLAF
DNA: TGTGCCAGCAGCTTGGCCGTAGTACAGGGGGCGACGTTGGCCTTC

D: TRBD1
J: TRBJ2-1
size: few
V: TRBV4-2
CDR3: CASSQTADRGYRNEQFF
DNA: TGTGCCAGCAGCCAAACCGCGGACAGGGGATATCGGAATGAGCAGTTCTTC

D: -
J: TRBJ1-5
size: few
V: TRBV29-1
CDR3: CSVASGDQPQHF
DNA: TGCAGCGTTGCATCAGGGGATCAGCCCCAGCATTTT

D: -
J: TRBJ2-7
size: few
V: TRBV4-3
CDR3: CASSPIQGREQYF
DNA: TGCGCCAGCAGCCCGATACAGGGACGCGAGCAGTACTTC

D: -
J: TRBJ2-1
size: -
V: TRBV7-9
CDR3: CASSLAWTVYNEQFF
DNA: TGTGCCAGCAGCTTAGCGTGGACAGTATACAATGAGCAGTTCTTC

D: -
J: TRBJ1-4
size: -
V: TRBV25-1
CDR3: CASSEPGSNLIEKLFF
DNA: TGTGCCAGCAGTGAACCCGGGAGTAATCTAATTGAAAAACTGTTTTTT

D: TRBD2
J: TRBJ2-5
size: -
V: TRBV12-3/TRBV12-4
CDR3: CASSFSSGGAKTQYF
DNA: TGTGCCAGCAGTTTTTCTAGCGGGGGGGCGAAGACCCAGTACTTC

D: TRBD2
J: TRBJ2-3
size: few
V: TRBV20-1
CDR3: CSASLAGLDTQYF
DNA: TGCAGTGCTAGTTTAGCGGGATTGGATACGCAGTATTTT

D: -
J: TRBJ2-7
size: -
V: TRBV10-3
CDR3: CAISDDFDLEQYF
DNA: TGTGCCATCAGTGATGACTTCGACCTCGAGCAGTACTTC

D: -
J: TRBJ1-1
size: -
V: TRBV29-1
CDR3: CSVERTEAFF
DNA: TGCAGCGTCGAGAGGACTGAAGCTTTCTTT